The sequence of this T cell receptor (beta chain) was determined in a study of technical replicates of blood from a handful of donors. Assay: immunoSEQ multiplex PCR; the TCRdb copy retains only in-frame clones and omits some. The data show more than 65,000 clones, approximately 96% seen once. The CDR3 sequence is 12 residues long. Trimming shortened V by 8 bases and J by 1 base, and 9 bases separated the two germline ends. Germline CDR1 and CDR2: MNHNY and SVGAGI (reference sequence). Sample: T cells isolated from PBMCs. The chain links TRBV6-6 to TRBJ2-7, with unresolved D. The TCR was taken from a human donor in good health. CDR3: CASAETSYEQYF. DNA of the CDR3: TGTGCCAGCGCCGAGACTTCCTACGAGCAGTACTTC.